The clone carrying this TCR beta chain was seen a handful of times. Antigen: not known. This CDR3 comprises 14 residues. Trimming removed 2 bases from V and 2 bases from J; junction bases left unmatched: 3. Germline assignment: CDR1 DFQATT and CDR2 SNEGSKA (reference sequence). The sample is drawn from a study of blood T cells in healthy people across ages. Study as a whole: With template switching, about one barcoded beta molecule was captured per two T cells.

Overall study results and limits: Changes in expanded clonotypes were possibly confounded, as the CMV status of donors was unknown. Aged donors had fewer naive CD4+ cells and lower diversity than long-lived donors.

A second PCR, run for about 7 to 11 cycles, used a sample-barcoded 5' primer plus a J-beta primer mix. Every cDNA was tagged by a template-switch adaptor with 12 random nucleotides. TCRdb redid the calling of the 5' RACE reads with MiXCR, one entry per CDR3 protein. The sample has fewer than 2 million distinct CDR3 sequences; about two fifths are singletons. Sequenced sample: blood. This chain links TRBV20-1 with TRBJ2-3; TRBD1 aligns across 8 bases. This TCR was recovered from a human donor in good health. The CDR3 region has the DNA TGCAGTGCTAGACAGGGGGCGACCACAGATACGCAGTATTTT. This translates into CSARQGATTDTQYF.